The rows below give T cell receptor beta chains drawn from one sample of a study of shared T cell receptors in the human thymus. Repertoires were generated with immunoSEQ multiplex PCR, while TCRdb's copy carries only in-frame clones and drops some. The sample has over 650,000 clones; approximately 89% are singletons. The data were also submitted as part of a second study, on human thymus T cells.

Sequenced input: thymocytes. The receptors derive from a boy under two years old with a congenital heart defect. Each CDR3 is given with its conserved first and last residue. D genes are given only for firm matches. Not all rows give a size; the values are once, few, many and, for expanded clones, a class.

d_call	clone_size	v_call	j_call	cdr3_nt	cdr3_aa
NA	NA	TRBV6-5	TRBJ1-4	TGTGCCAGCAGACCGAATGACAGAACCCATGAAAAACTGTTTTTT	CASRPNDRTHEKLFF
NA	once	TRBV11-2	TRBJ2-1	TGTGCCAGCAGCCCTACACGGGGTATGGGATACAATGAGCAGTTCTTC	CASSPTRGMGYNEQFF
TRBD2	NA	TRBV7-2	TRBJ2-1	TGTGCCACCCCGCGGGGGACTTACAATGAGCAGTTCTTC	CATPRGTYNEQFF
NA	few	TRBV4-3	TRBJ1-5	TGCGCCAGCAGCCAAGATCGATGGGGGGGTCAGCCCCAGCATTTT	CASSQDRWGGQPQHF
TRBD2	NA	TRBV5-1	TRBJ2-3	TGCGCCAGCAGCCATAGGAGCGGGAGTGGGGCAGATACGCAGTATTTT	CASSHRSGSGADTQYF
TRBD2	NA	TRBV30	TRBJ2-5	TGTGCCTGGCGCGGGAGAGGGGAGACCCAGTACTTC	CAWRGRGETQYF
TRBD1	once	TRBV19	TRBJ1-6	TGTGCCAGTAGTCATATCGACAGGGGGCTTAATAATTCACCCCTCCACTTT	CASSHIDRGLNNSPLHF
NA	NA	TRBV15	TRBJ2-7	TGTGCCACCAGCGGTCAGGGGAGCCCCTCAAGTTACGAGCAGTACTTC	CATSGQGSPSSYEQYF
NA	NA	TRBV28	TRBJ1-5	TGTGCCAGCAGAGGAGGAGAGCTGCCCCAGCATTTT	CASRGGELPQHF
TRBD1	few	TRBV12-5	TRBJ1-2	TGTGCTAGTGGCCCCAAAGGGGGCAACTATGGCTACACCTTC	CASGPKGGNYGYTF
TRBD2	few	TRBV9	TRBJ2-1	TGTGCCAGCAGCCCTGAAAACGGGGGGGCTGATGAGCAGTTCTTC	CASSPENGGADEQFF
TRBD2	few	TRBV27	TRBJ2-3	TGTGCCAGTTATAGCGGGACCAGCACAGATACGCAGTATTTT	CASYSGTSTDTQYF
NA	NA	TRBV30	TRBJ1-6	TGTGCCTGGAGTTTCGACAGTAATAATTCCCCCCTCCACTTT	CAWSFDSNNSPLHF
TRBD1	once	TRBV28	TRBJ1-1	TGTGCCAGCAGTTCTGCAGACCGGGACAGGGGTGTTTTGACTGAAGCTTTCTTT	CASSSADRDRGVLTEAFF
TRBD1	once	TRBV9	TRBJ2-2	TGTGCCAGCAGCGTAAGCCAGGACAGGGCGGCCACCGGGGAGCTGTTTTTT	CASSVSQDRAATGELFF
TRBD2	once	TRBV12-5	TRBJ2-1	TGTGCTAGTGGATTAGAGCGGGAGGGCTACAATGAGCAGTTCTTC	CASGLEREGYNEQFF
NA	once	TRBV6-6	TRBJ1-1	TGTGCCAGCAGGAGGGCGAAACCATCGATCACTGAAGCTTTCTTT	CASRRAKPSITEAFF
NA	few	TRBV4-3	TRBJ1-2	TGCGCCAGCAGCCCCGAGGGGGTATCGGGCAACTATGGCTACACCTTC	CASSPEGVSGNYGYTF
TRBD1	NA	TRBV6-5	TRBJ1-5	TGTGCCAGCAGCCTCGACAGGGGCCATAATCAGCCCCAGCATTTT	CASSLDRGHNQPQHF
NA	NA	TRBV27	TRBJ2-7	TGTGCCAGCGGTCGTGGACTGCAGCAGTACTTC	CASGRGLQQYF
NA	NA	TRBV2	TRBJ2-2	TGTGCCAGCAGCCCCAACAGGACCGGGGAGCTGTTTTTT	CASSPNRTGELFF
NA	NA	TRBV7-8	TRBJ2-7	TGTGCCAGCAGCTTAAGTATGTCGGCCTACGAGCAGTACTTC	CASSLSMSAYEQYF
TRBD2	NA	TRBV7-6	TRBJ2-7	TGTGCCAGCAGCTTAGGAGCGGGGGGCTACGAGCAGTACTTC	CASSLGAGGYEQYF
NA	NA	TRBV11-2	TRBJ2-7	TGTGCCAGCAGCTCCCCGACATCCTACGAGCAGTACTTC	CASSSPTSYEQYF
NA	once	TRBV4-3	TRBJ2-7	TGCGCCAGCAGCAATGGGAGAGGAGTCTACGAGCAGTACTTC	CASSNGRGVYEQYF
NA	NA	TRBV11-2	TRBJ1-3	TGTGCCAGCAGCTTTAGGGGGTTGCCCGGAAACACCATATATTTT	CASSFRGLPGNTIYF
NA	NA	TRBV5-1	TRBJ2-7	TGCGCCAGCAGCGATCGCACAGGGCCGACCCTTTACGAGCAGTACTTC	CASSDRTGPTLYEQYF
TRBD2	NA	TRBV25-1	TRBJ2-5	TGTGCCAGCAGTGAATACGGGGGAGGGCCCCAAGAGACCCAGTACTTC	CASSEYGGGPQETQYF
NA	NA	TRBV7-8	TRBJ1-2	TGTGCCAGCAGCTTAGGGGGCAGGGGTAACTATGGCTACACCTTC	CASSLGGRGNYGYTF
TRBD2	NA	TRBV28	TRBJ2-1	TGTGCCAGCAAAGGGACTAGCGGAGTGGAGCAGTTCTTC	CASKGTSGVEQFF
NA	once	TRBV29-1	TRBJ2-5	TGCAGGAGGGGGGGAGACGGAGATCAAGAGACCCAGTACTTC	CRRGGDGDQETQYF
NA	NA	TRBV5-5	TRBJ2-7	TGTGCCAGCAGCGGGGGGACGGAGTATATGATGGAGCAGTACTTC	CASSGGTEYMMEQYF
NA	NA	TRBV14	TRBJ2-7	TGTGCCAGCAGCCAAGAATCGGACAGGGGGGGGACTAGCGGCTACGAGCAGTACTTC	CASSQESDRGGTSGYEQYF
TRBD1	NA	TRBV5-1	TRBJ1-2	TGCGCCAGCAGACCGACAGGGGGCCCCTATGGCTACACCTTC	CASRPTGGPYGYTF
TRBD2	NA	TRBV13	TRBJ2-5	TGTGCCAGCAGCTTAGTATCGCTAGCGGGGGGGCTCACCAAAGAGACCCAGTACTTC	CASSLVSLAGGLTKETQYF
TRBD1	NA	TRBV4-3	TRBJ2-1	TGCGCCAGCAGCCAACCCCGGACAGGGATCATCAATGAGCAGTTCTTC	CASSQPRTGIINEQFF
NA	NA	TRBV4-1	TRBJ1-6	TGCGCCAGCAGCCAAAGTTTACAGGGTGCGTATAATTCACCCCTCCACTTT	CASSQSLQGAYNSPLHF
TRBD2	NA	TRBV27	TRBJ2-2	TGTGCCAGCAGTAGAACTCAGAGCGGGGGGAGGAACACCGGGGAGCTGTTTTTT	CASSRTQSGGRNTGELFF
NA	NA	TRBV23-1	TRBJ2-7	TGCGCCAGCACCATCTATCAGGGGACGAGCTCCTACGAGCAGTACTTC	CASTIYQGTSSYEQYF
TRBD2	NA	TRBV28	TRBJ2-7	TGTGCCAGCAGCCCCGTGGTTAGCGGGAGTAACGATTCCTACGAGCAGTACTTC	CASSPVVSGSNDSYEQYF
TRBD1	NA	TRBV14	TRBJ2-3	TGTGCCAGCAGCCAAGCTGGGCCAGGGGGCGCGACAGATACGCAGTATTTT	CASSQAGPGGATDTQYF